This T cell receptor beta chain derives from a study of T cells in Graves' hyperthyroidism and ophthalmopathy. Amplification of TCR beta CDR3 regions used RNA as the template. The primer set for the first-round RT-PCR of the TCR CDR3 was HTBI. TCRdb used MiXCR to reprocess the multiplex PCR reads, holding one entry per CDR3 protein. This table holds about 680,000 distinct CDR3 sequences, just over 35% found once. Clinical symptoms, serum thyroxine, TRAb, thyroid ultrasound and orbital computed tomography established diagnosis. The source of the PBMCs was 10 ml of fresh peripheral blood. Points from the study as a whole: Patients with ophthalmopathy were separated from those with stable hyperthyroidism by a 13 V-J model.

Comments on this clonotype: Its antigen is not identified. A much larger clone differs from this one at a single base, so this may be a read error.

The V gene's germline CDR1 is SGDLS and CDR2 YYNGEE. This CDR3 is built from 12 residues. The V end was cut by 5 bases, the J end by 10 bases, with 15 bases between. V gene TRBV9 combines with J gene TRBJ1-1; unclear D gene. The source material was blood. This clonotype originated in a woman in her thirties or forties with Graves' hyperthyroidism. In nucleotides, the CDR3 is TGTGCCAGCAGAGAAATCGGATCGGGAGCTTTCTTT. Protein sequence: CASREIGSGAFF.